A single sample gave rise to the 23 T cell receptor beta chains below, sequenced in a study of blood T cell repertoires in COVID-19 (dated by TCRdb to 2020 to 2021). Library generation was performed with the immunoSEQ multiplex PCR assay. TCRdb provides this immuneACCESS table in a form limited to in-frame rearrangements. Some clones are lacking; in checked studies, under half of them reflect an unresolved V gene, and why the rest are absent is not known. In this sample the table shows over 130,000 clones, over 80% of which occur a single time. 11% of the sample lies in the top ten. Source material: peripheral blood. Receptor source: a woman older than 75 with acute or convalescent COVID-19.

The CDR3, as DNA: TGTGCCAGTAGCCCTCAGAGCGGGGGGCTCAATGAGCAGTTCTTC. This encodes CASSPQSGGLNEQFF. The V and J genes are TRBV19 and TRBJ2-1; TRBD2 matches 9 bases. V was clipped by 6 bases and J by 6 bases; unmatched bases: 9. Germline V CDR1 and CDR2: LNHDA, SQIVND (reference sequence). The CDR3 is 15 residues long.

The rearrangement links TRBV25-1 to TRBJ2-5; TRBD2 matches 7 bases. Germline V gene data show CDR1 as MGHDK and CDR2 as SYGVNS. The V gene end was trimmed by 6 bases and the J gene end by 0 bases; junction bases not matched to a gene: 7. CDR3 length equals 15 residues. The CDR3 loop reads CASSPLGLDQETQYF. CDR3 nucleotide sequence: TGTGCCAGCAGCCCCCTTGGACTAGACCAAGAGACCCAGTACTTC.

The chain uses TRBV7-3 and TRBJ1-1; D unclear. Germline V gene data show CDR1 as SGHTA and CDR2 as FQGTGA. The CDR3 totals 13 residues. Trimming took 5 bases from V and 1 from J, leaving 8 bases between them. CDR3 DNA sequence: TGTGCCAGCAGCGTCGTACAGAACACTGAAGCTTTCTTT. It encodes CASSVVQNTEAFF.

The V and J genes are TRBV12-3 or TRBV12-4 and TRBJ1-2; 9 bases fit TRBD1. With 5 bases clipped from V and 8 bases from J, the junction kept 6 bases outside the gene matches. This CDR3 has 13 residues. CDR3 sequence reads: CASSPGQGWGYTF. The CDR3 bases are TGTGCCAGCAGTCCAGGACAGGGGTGGGGCTACACCTTC.

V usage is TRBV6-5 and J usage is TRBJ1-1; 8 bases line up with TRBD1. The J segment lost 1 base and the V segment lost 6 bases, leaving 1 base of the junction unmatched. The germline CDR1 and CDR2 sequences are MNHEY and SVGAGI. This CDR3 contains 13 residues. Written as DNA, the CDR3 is TGTGCCAGCAGGGGGACAGGGAACACTGAAGCTTTCTTT. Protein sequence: CASRGTGNTEAFF.

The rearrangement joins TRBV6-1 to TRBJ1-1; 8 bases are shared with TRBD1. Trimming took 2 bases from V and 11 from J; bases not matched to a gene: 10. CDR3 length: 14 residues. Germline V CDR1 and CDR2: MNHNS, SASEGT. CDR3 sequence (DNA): TGTGCCAGCAGTGAATTGACAGGGGCCCTGGGGGCTTTCTTT. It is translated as CASSELTGALGAFF.

The DNA of the CDR3 is TGTGCCAGCAGCCCGAGGCCGAACTATGGCTACACCTTC. Protein: CASSPRPNYGYTF. The chain has TRBV5-6 and TRBJ1-2, with no clear D. The CDR3 is 13 residues long. The germline CDR1 and CDR2 sequences are SGHDT and YYEEEE. Trimming took 4 bases from V and 2 from J, leaving 9 bases between them. Full variable domain (rest looked up from reference TRBV5-6 and TRBJ1-2): DAGVTQSPTHLIKTRGQQVTLRCSPKSGHDTVSWYQQALGQGPQFIFQYYEEEERQRGNFPDRFSGHQFPNYSSELNVNALLLGDSALYLCASSPRPNYGYTFGSGTRLTVV.

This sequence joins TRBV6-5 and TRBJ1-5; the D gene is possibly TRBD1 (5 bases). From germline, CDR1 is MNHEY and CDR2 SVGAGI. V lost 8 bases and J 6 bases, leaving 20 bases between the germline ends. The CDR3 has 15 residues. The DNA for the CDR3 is TGTGCCAGCTTTGCAGGGAGGGGTCGGGGTCAGCCCCAGCATTTT. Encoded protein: CASFAGRGRGQPQHF.

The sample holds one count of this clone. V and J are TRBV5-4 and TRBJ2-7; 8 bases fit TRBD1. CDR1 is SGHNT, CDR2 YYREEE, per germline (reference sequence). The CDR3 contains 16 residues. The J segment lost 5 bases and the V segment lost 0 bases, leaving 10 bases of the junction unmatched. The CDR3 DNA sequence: TGTGCCAGCAGCTTGGATCGGACAGGGAAAGTGGACGAGCAGTACTTC. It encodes CASSLDRTGKVDEQYF.

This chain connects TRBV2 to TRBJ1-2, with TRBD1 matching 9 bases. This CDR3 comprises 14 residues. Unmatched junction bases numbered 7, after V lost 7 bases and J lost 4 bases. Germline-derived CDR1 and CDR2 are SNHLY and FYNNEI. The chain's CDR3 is CASIGTGSTYGYTF. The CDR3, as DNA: TGTGCCAGCATTGGGACAGGGTCTACCTATGGCTACACCTTC.

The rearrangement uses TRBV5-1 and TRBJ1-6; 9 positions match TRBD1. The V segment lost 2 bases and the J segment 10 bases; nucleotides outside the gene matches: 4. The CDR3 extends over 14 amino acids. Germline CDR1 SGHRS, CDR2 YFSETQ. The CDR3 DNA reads TGCGCCAGCAGCTTACAGGGGGCGGAATCACCCCTCCACTTT. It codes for CASSLQGAESPLHF.

This CDR3 reads CAWSRLDSAYGYTF. The CDR3 bases are TGTGCCTGGAGTAGATTGGACAGCGCCTATGGCTACACCTTC. This chain links TRBV30 with TRBJ1-2; D may be TRBD1 (6 bases). This CDR3 is built from 14 residues. The germline V gene has CDR1 GTSNPN and CDR2 SVGIG (reference sequence). V lost 2 bases, J lost 4 bases, and 14 bases lay in between.

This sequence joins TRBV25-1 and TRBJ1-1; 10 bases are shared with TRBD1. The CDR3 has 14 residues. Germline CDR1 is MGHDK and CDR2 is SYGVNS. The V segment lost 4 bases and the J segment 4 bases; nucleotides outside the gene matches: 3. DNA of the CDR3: TGTGCCAGCAGTGGACAGGGGGCGCCCACTGAAGCTTTCTTT. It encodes CASSGQGAPTEAFF. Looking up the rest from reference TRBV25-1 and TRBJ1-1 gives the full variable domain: EADIYQTPRYLVIGTGKKITLECSQTMGHDKMYWYQQDPGMELHLIHYSYGVNSTEKGDLSSESTVSRIRTEHFPLTLESARPSHTSQYLCASSGQGAPTEAFFGQGTRLTVV.

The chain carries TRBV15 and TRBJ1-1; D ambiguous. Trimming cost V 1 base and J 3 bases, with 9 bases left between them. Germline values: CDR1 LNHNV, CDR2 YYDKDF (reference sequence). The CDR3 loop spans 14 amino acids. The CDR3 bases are TGTGCCACCAGCAGAGCGTCTATATACACTGAAGCTTTCTTT. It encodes CATSRASIYTEAFF.

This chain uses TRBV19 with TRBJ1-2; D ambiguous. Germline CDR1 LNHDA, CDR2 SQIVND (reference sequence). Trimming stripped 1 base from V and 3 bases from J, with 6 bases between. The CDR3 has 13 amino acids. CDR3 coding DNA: TGTGCCAGTAGTATAGGCACATACTATGGCTACACCTTC. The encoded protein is CASSIGTYYGYTF.

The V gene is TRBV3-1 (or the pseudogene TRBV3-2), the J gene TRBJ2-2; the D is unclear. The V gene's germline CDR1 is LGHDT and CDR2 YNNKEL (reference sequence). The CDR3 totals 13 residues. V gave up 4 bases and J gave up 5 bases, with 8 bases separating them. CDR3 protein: CASSPLYTGELFF. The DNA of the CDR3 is TGTGCCAGCAGCCCCCTTTATACCGGGGAGCTGTTTTTT.

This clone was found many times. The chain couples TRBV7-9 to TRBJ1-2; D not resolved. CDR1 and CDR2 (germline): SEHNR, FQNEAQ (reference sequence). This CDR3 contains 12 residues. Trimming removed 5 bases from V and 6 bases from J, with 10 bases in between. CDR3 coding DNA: TGTGCCAGCAGCCCTCATCAGAATGGCTACACCTTC. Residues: CASSPHQNGYTF.

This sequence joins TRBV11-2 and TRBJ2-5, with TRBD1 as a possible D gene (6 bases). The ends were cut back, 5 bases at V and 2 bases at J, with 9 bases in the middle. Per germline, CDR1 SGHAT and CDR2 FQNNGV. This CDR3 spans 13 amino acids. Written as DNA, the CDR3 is TGTGCCAGCAGCCCCGGACAGCAAGAGACCCAGTACTTC. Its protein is CASSPGQQETQYF.

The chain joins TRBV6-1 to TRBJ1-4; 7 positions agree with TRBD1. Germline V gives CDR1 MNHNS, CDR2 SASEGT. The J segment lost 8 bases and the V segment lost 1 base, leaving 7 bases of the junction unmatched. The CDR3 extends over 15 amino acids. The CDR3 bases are TGTGCCAGCAGTGAAGGCAACAGGGGATCAGAAAAACTGTTTTTT. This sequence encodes CASSEGNRGSEKLFF.

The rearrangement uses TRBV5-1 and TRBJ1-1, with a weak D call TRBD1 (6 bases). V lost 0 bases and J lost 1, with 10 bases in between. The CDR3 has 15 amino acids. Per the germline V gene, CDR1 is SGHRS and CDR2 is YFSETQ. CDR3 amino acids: CASSLEGGRNTEAFF. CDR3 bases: TGCGCCAGCAGCTTGGAGGGGGGGAGGAACACTGAAGCTTTCTTT.

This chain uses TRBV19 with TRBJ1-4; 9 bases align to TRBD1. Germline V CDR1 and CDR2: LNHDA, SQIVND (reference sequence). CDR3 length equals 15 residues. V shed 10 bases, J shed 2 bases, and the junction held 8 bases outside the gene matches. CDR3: CATSDRGTTNEKLFF. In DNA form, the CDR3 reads TGTGCCACCTCGGACAGGGGTACGACTAATGAAAAACTGTTTTTT.

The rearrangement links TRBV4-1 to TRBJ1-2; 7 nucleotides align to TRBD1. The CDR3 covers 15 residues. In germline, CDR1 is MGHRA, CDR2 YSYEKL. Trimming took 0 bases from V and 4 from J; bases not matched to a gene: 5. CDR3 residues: CASSQENRGFYGYTF. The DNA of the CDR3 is TGCGCCAGCAGCCAAGAGAACAGGGGCTTCTATGGCTACACCTTC.

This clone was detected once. CDR3 in amino acids: CASSEVRGRGTEAFF. The CDR3 region has the DNA TGTGCCAGCAGTGAAGTGCGGGGGAGAGGGACTGAAGCTTTCTTT. The chain uses TRBV6-1 and TRBJ1-1, with D possibly TRBD1 on 5 matching bases. The CDR3 has 15 residues. The V and J ends lost 1 base and 5 bases respectively, with 14 bases between them. Germline lookup yields CDR1 MNHNS and CDR2 SASEGT.